This passage covers 2 T cell receptor beta chains from one sample sequenced in a study of blood T cell repertoires in COVID-19. The table came from immunoSEQ multiplex PCR; TCRdb's copy has only in-frame clones and leaves some out. The top ten clones hold around 12% of a sample with 150,000 to 200,000 clones, about four fifths of them seen once. Sequenced: peripheral blood. The receptors were sampled from a woman aged 80 or over with COVID-19, enrolled during active disease.

The rearrangement joins TRBV10-3 to TRBJ2-2; tentative D call: TRBD2 (6 bases). Germline CDR1 reads ENHRY; CDR2 reads SYGVKD. This CDR3 is 16 amino acids long. The germline V and J ends were trimmed by 6 bases and 0 bases, with 14 bases remaining between them. The CDR3 sequence: CAISKLASSNTGELFF. Written as DNA, the CDR3 is TGTGCCATCAGCAAACTAGCATCCTCGAACACCGGGGAGCTGTTTTTT.

V usage is TRBV3-1 (or the pseudogene TRBV3-2) and J usage is TRBJ1-2; a possible D gene is TRBD1 (5 bases). The CDR3 length is 14 residues. Germline CDR1 is LGHDT and CDR2 is YNNKEL (reference sequence). V gave up 4 bases and J gave up 7 bases, with 16 bases separating them. As DNA, the CDR3 is TGTGCCAGCAGCCCCCAGGGTTGTAATTGTGGCTACACCTTC. Its translation: CASSPQGCNCGYTF.